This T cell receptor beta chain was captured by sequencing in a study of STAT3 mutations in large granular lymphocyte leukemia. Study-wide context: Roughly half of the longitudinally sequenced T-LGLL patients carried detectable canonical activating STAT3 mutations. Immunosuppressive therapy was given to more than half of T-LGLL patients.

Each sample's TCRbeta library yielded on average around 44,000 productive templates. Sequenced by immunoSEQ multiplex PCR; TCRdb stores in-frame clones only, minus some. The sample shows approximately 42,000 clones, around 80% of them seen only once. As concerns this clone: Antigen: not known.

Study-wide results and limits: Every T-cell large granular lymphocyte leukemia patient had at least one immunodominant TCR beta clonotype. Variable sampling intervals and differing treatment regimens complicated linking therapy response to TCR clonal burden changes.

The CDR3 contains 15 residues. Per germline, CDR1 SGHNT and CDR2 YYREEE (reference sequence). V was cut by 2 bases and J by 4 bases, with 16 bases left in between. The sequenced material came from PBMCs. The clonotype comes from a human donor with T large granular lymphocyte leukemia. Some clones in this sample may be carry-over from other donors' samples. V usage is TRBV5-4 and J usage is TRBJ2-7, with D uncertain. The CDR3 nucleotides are TGTGCCAGCAGCTTACCGGGCTCCTTTAGGTACGAGCAGTACTTC. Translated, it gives CASSLPGSFRYEQYF.